A single sample gave rise to the 29 T cell receptor beta chains below, sequenced in a study of T cell responses to AZD1222 COVID-19 vaccine. TCRdb's table, derived via immunoSEQ multiplex PCR, lists solely in-frame clones and lacks some. The repertoire consists of 110,000 or so clones, with approximately 88% occurring once and the leading ten covering approximately 6.5%. The sequences come from peripheral blood, collected 28 days after the second AZD1222 dose. These receptors all stem from an adult who received the AZD1222 COVID-19 vaccine.

This clone has more than one count but fewer than ten. Germline is not matched at one junction end, which may reflect a read error. This chain links TRBV19 with TRBJ2-1; unclear D gene. Germline CDR1 LNHDA, CDR2 SQIVND (reference sequence). The CDR3 has 10 amino acids. The CDR3 DNA is TGTGCCAGTAGTGTGCTCCCCCGAGTCTTC. As protein: CASSVLPRVF.

This chain uses TRBV7-9 with TRBJ2-3, with D perhaps matching TRBD1 (5 bases). In germline, CDR1 is SEHNR, CDR2 FQNEAQ (reference sequence). The CDR3 sequence is 14 residues long. The V end was cut by 5 bases, the J end by 2 bases, with 11 bases between. Written as DNA, the CDR3 is TGTGCCAGCAGCCCCAGGGAACTCACAGATACGCAGTATTTT. It is translated as CASSPRELTDTQYF.

The CDR3 loop is CASSIEGSDSPLHF. DNA of the CDR3: TGTGCCAGTAGTATCGAGGGCTCGGATTCACCCCTCCACTTT. This chain links TRBV19 with TRBJ1-6, with no clear D. V lost 3 bases and J 8 bases, leaving 11 bases between the germline ends. The germline V gene has CDR1 LNHDA and CDR2 SQIVND (reference sequence). The CDR3 spans 14 residues.

The rearrangement joins TRBV19 to TRBJ2-2; D is ambiguous. Germline-derived CDR1 and CDR2 are LNHDA and SQIVND (reference sequence). The CDR3 consists of 13 residues. The ends were cut back, 3 bases at V and 4 bases at J, with 6 bases in the middle. The CDR3 here is CASSIQSTGELFF. The CDR3 DNA reads TGTGCCAGTAGTATTCAGAGCACCGGGGAGCTGTTTTTT.

The V and J genes are TRBV7-2 and TRBJ1-5; no clear D gene. The V gene's germline CDR1 is SGHTA and CDR2 FQGNSA. The CDR3 runs to 13 residues. Trimming pared 3 bases from V and 5 bases from J, leaving 8 bases between. CDR3 nucleotide sequence: TGTGCCAGCAGCTTGACGGTCGATCAGCCCCAGCATTTT. It yields the protein CASSLTVDQPQHF. The whole variable domain, remainder taken from reference TRBV7-2 and TRBJ1-5, is GAGVSQSPSNKVTEKGKDVELRCDPISGHTALYWYRQSLGQGLEFLIYFQGNSAPDKSGLPSDRFSAERTGGSVSTLTIQRTQQEDSAVYLCASSLTVDQPQHFGDGTRLSIL.

The chain recombines TRBV7-2 with TRBJ2-3; 8 bases line up with TRBD1. Germline values: CDR1 SGHTA, CDR2 FQGNSA. This CDR3 comprises 14 residues. V shed 5 bases, J shed 4 bases, and the junction held 5 bases outside the gene matches. The CDR3 loop reads CASSDGQGPDTQYF. CDR3 nucleotides: TGTGCCAGCAGCGACGGACAGGGTCCAGATACGCAGTATTTT.

The rearrangement joins TRBV19 to TRBJ1-5; weak D call: TRBD1 (5 bases). There are 17 residues in the CDR3. Trimming cost V 1 base and J 2 bases, with 15 bases left between them. The germline V gene encodes CDR1 LNHDA and CDR2 SQIVND (reference sequence). For the CDR3, the DNA is TGTGCCAGTAGTATAGGGGGGAAGGGCTCTGGCAATCAGCCCCAGCATTTT. Its translation: CASSIGGKGSGNQPQHF.

The J gene is TRBJ1-1, the V gene TRBV25-1; 8 nucleotides line up with TRBD1. CDR3 size: 14 residues. CDR1 is MGHDK, CDR2 SYGVNS, per germline. J gave up 5 bases and V 4 bases, and 6 bases lay outside the gene matches. The CDR3, as DNA: TGTGCCAGCAGTGGGCAGGGGGCAATGACTGAAGCTTTCTTT. As protein: CASSGQGAMTEAFF.

The V call is TRBV3-1 (or the pseudogene TRBV3-2), the J call TRBJ2-1; 7 bases match TRBD2. The length of the CDR3 is 16 residues. Germline V lookup: CDR1 LGHDT, CDR2 YNNKEL (reference sequence). The junction had 3 bases not matched to a gene; V was cut back by 0 bases and J by 1 base. The CDR3 coding sequence is TGTGCCAGCAGCCAAGAAGCGGGGCGTTCCTACAATGAGCAGTTCTTC. As protein: CASSQEAGRSYNEQFF.

This sequence joins TRBV18 and TRBJ2-7; D gene uncertain. Between the trimmed V and J ends, which lost 3 bases and 6 bases, there was a span of 12 bases. Germline V gives CDR1 KGHSH, CDR2 LQKENI. This CDR3 comprises 13 residues. CDR3 nucleotide sequence: TGTGCCAGCTCACCGGACGATATGTGCGAGCAGTACTTC. This gives the protein CASSPDDMCEQYF.

The gene calls are TRBV28 and TRBJ2-5; no clear D. V lost 6 bases to trimming and J lost 1 base, with 6 bases between them. This CDR3 has 12 residues. Looked up from germline, CDR1 is MDHEN and CDR2 is SYDVKM. The DNA for the CDR3 is TGTGCCAGCAGCACCGTCCAAGAGACCCAGTACTTC. Translating it yields CASSTVQETQYF.

With regard to this clone: Its ends do not fully match the called genes, so a read error is possible. CDR3 residues: CASGLAGRGGTGELFF. DNA for the CDR3: TGTGCCAGCGGCTTGGCCGGGCGGGGGGGCACCGGGGAGCTGTTTTTT. The V call is TRBV5-4, the J call TRBJ2-2; 9 nucleotides line up with TRBD2. CDR1 and CDR2 (germline): SGHNT, YYREEE (reference sequence). This CDR3 region has 16 residues.

V gene TRBV6-1 combines with J gene TRBJ1-5; weak D call: TRBD1 (5 bases). Germline V gene data show CDR1 as MNHNS and CDR2 as SASEGT. The V end was cut by 7 bases, the J end by 5 bases, with 15 bases between. This CDR3 comprises 14 residues. The CDR3 region has the DNA TGTGCCAGCAAAGACACGGGGGGGTATCAGCCCCAGCATTTT. Protein: CASKDTGGYQPQHF.

The rearrangement links TRBV7-3 to TRBJ2-3; 7 positions match TRBD1. V shed 4 bases, J shed 2 bases, and the junction held 6 bases outside the gene matches. The germline CDR1 and CDR2 sequences are SGHTA and FQGTGA. The CDR3 length is 15 residues. The CDR3 protein is CASSSQGLVTDTQYF. Here the CDR3 DNA reads TGTGCCAGCAGCTCACAGGGGCTGGTCACAGATACGCAGTATTTT.

The chain is built from TRBV3-1 (or the pseudogene TRBV3-2) and TRBJ1-3; D remains ambiguous. This CDR3 has 13 residues. V dropped 0 bases and J dropped 8 bases, with 8 bases sitting between them. Germline values: CDR1 LGHDT, CDR2 YNNKEL (reference sequence). The chain's CDR3 is CASSQEGRDTIYF. DNA for the CDR3: TGTGCCAGCAGCCAAGAGGGCAGAGACACCATATATTTT.

V gene TRBV6-5 combines with J gene TRBJ1-2; the D is unclear. The V gene's germline CDR1 is MNHEY and CDR2 SVGAGI. The CDR3 runs to 16 residues. V lost 2 bases to trimming and J lost 0 bases, with 13 bases between them. The CDR3 region is CASSYEVVLSNYGYTF. The CDR3 nucleotides read TGTGCCAGCAGTTACGAGGTTGTCTTATCTAACTATGGCTACACCTTC.

This sequence joins TRBV7-2 and TRBJ2-3, with D possibly TRBD2 on 6 matching bases. Trimming left V 4 bases short and J 9 bases short, with 23 bases between. CDR3 length equals 16 residues. The germline CDR1 and CDR2 sequences are SGHTA and FQGNSA. CDR3: CASSSPGGWGSATQYF. DNA of the CDR3: TGTGCCAGCAGCTCTCCTGGGGGGTGGGGTTCCGCCACGCAGTATTTT. The full variable domain, with the rest looked up from reference TRBV7-2 and TRBJ2-3, is GAGVSQSPSNKVTEKGKDVELRCDPISGHTALYWYRQSLGQGLEFLIYFQGNSAPDKSGLPSDRFSAERTGGSVSTLTIQRTQQEDSAVYLCASSSPGGWGSATQYFGPGTRLTVL.

The V gene is TRBV2, the J gene TRBJ1-2; perhaps TRBD1 as D (5 bases). The V gene's germline CDR1 is SNHLY and CDR2 FYNNEI. This CDR3 is 12 amino acids long. The V and J ends lost 7 bases and 4 bases respectively, with 10 bases between them. The CDR3 loop reads CASTTGLYGYTF. The CDR3 DNA reads as TGTGCCAGCACCACAGGCCTCTATGGCTACACCTTC.

The V gene is TRBV11-3, the J gene TRBJ2-2, with D maybe TRBD1 (6 bases). The CDR3 has 14 amino acids. CDR1 is SGHNT and CDR2 is YENEEA in the germline V gene. The germline V and J ends were trimmed by 4 bases and 5 bases, with 11 bases remaining between them. CDR3 in DNA: TGTGCCAGCAGCTCACAGGGTCAGACCGGGGAGCTGTTTTTT. Amino acids: CASSSQGQTGELFF.

J is TRBJ2-5 and V is TRBV7-2; D gene uncertain. CDR3 length: 15 amino acids. Germline V gene lookup returns CDR1 SGHTA and CDR2 FQGNSA. V dropped 3 bases and J dropped 1 base, with 12 bases sitting between them. The CDR3 spells CASSLGSTFQETQYF. The CDR3 DNA reads TGTGCCAGCAGCTTGGGCTCAACCTTCCAAGAGACCCAGTACTTC.

The chain couples TRBV7-9 to TRBJ1-1, with TRBD1 identical over 7 bases. CDR1 is SEHNR, CDR2 FQNEAQ, per germline (reference sequence). The CDR3 length is 13 residues. Trimming removed 6 bases from V and 7 bases from J; junction bases left unmatched: 8. CDR3 region: CASRGRDRYEAFF. CDR3 DNA sequence: TGTGCCAGCAGAGGCCGGGACAGATATGAAGCTTTCTTT.

The chain couples TRBV6-6 to TRBJ2-7, with D possibly TRBD2 on 6 matching bases. Germline CDR1 reads MNHNY; CDR2 reads SVGAGI (reference sequence). The CDR3 totals 14 residues. Between the trimmed V and J ends, which lost 8 bases and 2 bases, there was a span of 16 bases. The CDR3: CASGRSGAAYEQYF. The CDR3, as DNA: TGTGCCAGCGGGAGGTCCGGTGCAGCCTACGAGCAGTACTTC.

The rearrangement joins TRBV7-2 to TRBJ2-5, with D uncertain. The CDR3 runs 14 residues. Germline loops: CDR1 SGHTA, CDR2 FQGNSA. V lost 1 base, J lost 3 bases, and 9 bases lay in between. The CDR3 sequence: CASSLGLYEETQYF. The DNA of the CDR3 is TGTGCCAGCAGCTTAGGGTTATACGAAGAGACCCAGTACTTC.

This clone was counted between two and nine times. This chain's CDR3 is CASRWQKNTEAFF. The CDR3, as DNA: TGTGCCAGCAGGTGGCAGAAGAACACTGAAGCTTTCTTT. The chain links TRBV6-5 to TRBJ1-1, with unresolved D. CDR1 MNHEY and CDR2 SVGAGI come from the germline V gene. The length of the CDR3 is 13 residues. V dropped 6 bases and J dropped 1 base, with 9 bases sitting between them.

The rearrangement joins TRBV5-1 to TRBJ1-1, with 7 positions matching TRBD1. The CDR3 covers 12 residues. In germline, CDR1 is SGHRS, CDR2 YFSETQ. Trimming at V came to 3 bases and at J to 10 bases, leaving 6 bases not matched to a gene. CDR3 region: CASSSISGGAFF. In DNA form, the CDR3 reads TGCGCCAGCAGCTCCATTTCAGGGGGAGCTTTCTTT.

The chain couples TRBV12-5 to TRBJ2-7, with no clear D. Trimming stripped 0 bases from V and 5 bases from J, with 8 bases between. This CDR3 is 13 amino acids long. Germline CDR1 is LGHNT and CDR2 is FRNRAP. CDR3 bases: TGTGCTAGTGGTTTGGTGGCGGATGACGAGCAGTACTTC. The encoded protein is CASGLVADDEQYF.

This clone was seen just once. The chain combines TRBV7-9 with TRBJ2-7; 9 bases match TRBD1. CDR3 size: 16 residues. Trimming cost V 5 bases and J 3 bases; bases outside gene matches: 11. Germline assignment: CDR1 SEHNR and CDR2 FQNEAQ (reference sequence). CDR3 loop: CASSGIGTGQDYEQYF. CDR3 bases: TGTGCCAGCAGCGGCATCGGGACAGGGCAGGACTACGAGCAGTACTTC.

This chain joins TRBV18 and TRBJ1-2; no definite D call. The CDR3 is made up of 13 amino acids. Germline-derived CDR1 and CDR2 are KGHSH and LQKENI. The V and J ends lost 5 bases and 8 bases respectively, with 15 bases between them. The CDR3 here is CASSVDGYSGYTF. In nucleotides, the CDR3 is TGTGCCAGCTCAGTGGATGGGTATAGCGGCTACACCTTC.

The rearrangement joins TRBV6-5 to TRBJ1-5; D remains ambiguous. V was pared by 5 bases and J by 5 bases, with 10 bases between. The CDR3 is 13 amino acids. CDR1 MNHEY and CDR2 SVGAGI come from the germline V gene. CDR3 coding DNA: TGTGCCAGCAGTCCTGGAACCTATCAGCCCCAGCATTTT. Amino acid sequence: CASSPGTYQPQHF.